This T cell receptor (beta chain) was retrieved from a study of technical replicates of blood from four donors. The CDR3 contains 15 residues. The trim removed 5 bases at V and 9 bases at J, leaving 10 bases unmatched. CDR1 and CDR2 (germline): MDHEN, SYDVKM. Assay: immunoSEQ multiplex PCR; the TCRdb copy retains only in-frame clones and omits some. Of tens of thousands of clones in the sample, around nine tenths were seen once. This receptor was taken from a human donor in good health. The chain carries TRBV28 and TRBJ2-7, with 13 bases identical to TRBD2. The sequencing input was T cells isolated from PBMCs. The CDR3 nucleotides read TGTGCCAGCAGTACCCGACTAGCGGGAGGCCTAGGGCAGTACTTC. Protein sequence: CASSTRLAGGLGQYF.